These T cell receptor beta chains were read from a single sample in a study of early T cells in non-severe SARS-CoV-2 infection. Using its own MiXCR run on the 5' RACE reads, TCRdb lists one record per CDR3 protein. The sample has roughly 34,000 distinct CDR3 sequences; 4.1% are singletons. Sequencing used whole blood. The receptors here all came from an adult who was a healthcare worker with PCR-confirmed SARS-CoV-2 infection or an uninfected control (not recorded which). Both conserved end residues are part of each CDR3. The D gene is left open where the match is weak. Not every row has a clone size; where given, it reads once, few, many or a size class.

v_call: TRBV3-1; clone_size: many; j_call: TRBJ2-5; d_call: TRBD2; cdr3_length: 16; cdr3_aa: CASTSPGLAGGETQYF; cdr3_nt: TGTGCCAGCACCTCCCCGGGACTAGCGGGGGGAGAGACCCAGTACTTC
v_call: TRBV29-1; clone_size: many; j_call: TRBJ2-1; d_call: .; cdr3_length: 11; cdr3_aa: CSLGRINEQFF; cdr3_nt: TGCAGCTTGGGCCGGATTAATGAGCAGTTCTTC
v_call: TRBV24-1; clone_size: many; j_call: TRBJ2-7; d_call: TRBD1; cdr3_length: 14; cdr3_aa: CATSKTGGGYEQYF; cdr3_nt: TGTGCCACCAGCAAAACAGGGGGCGGCTACGAGCAGTACTTC
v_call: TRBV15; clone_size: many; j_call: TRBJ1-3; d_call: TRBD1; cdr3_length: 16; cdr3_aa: CATSSQTGTTRNTIYF; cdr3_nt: TGTGCCACCAGCAGCCAGACAGGGACCACCAGAAACACCATATATTTT
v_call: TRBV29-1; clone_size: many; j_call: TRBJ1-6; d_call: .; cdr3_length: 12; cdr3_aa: CSVKTANSPLHF; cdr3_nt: TGCAGCGTTAAAACAGCTAATTCACCCCTCCACTTT
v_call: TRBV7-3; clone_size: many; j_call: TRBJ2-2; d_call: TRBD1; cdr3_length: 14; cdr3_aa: CASSGTGNTGELFF; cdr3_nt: TGTGCCAGCAGCGGGACAGGGAATACCGGGGAGCTGTTTTTT
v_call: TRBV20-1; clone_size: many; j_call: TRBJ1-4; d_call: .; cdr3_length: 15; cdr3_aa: CSARDILRGLEKLFF; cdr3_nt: TGCAGTGCTAGAGATATTTTGAGAGGGCTGGAAAAACTGTTTTTT
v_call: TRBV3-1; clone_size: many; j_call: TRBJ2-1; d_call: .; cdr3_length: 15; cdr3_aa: CASSPQRSSTNEQFF; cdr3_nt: TGTGCCAGCAGCCCCCAACGGTCGTCTACCAATGAGCAGTTCTTC
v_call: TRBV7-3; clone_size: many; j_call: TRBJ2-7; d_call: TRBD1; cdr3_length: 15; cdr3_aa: CASSLTGTGGSEQYF; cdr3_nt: TGTGCCAGCAGCTTAACGGGAACAGGGGGAAGTGAGCAGTACTTC
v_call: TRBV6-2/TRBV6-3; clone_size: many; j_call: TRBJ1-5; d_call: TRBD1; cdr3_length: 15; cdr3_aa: CASSKRTGSNQPQHF; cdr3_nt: TGTGCCAGCAGTAAGCGGACAGGGAGCAATCAGCCCCAGCATTTT
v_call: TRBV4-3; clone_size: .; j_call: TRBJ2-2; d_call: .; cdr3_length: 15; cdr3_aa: CASSQEERPSGELFF; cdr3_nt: TGCGCCAGCAGCCAAGAGGAGCGTCCGAGCGGGGAGCTGTTTTTT
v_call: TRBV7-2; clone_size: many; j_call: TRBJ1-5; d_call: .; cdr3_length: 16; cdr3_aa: CASSQGGSLGLKPQHF; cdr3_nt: TGTGCCAGCAGCCAAGGTGGCAGTCTTGGCCTTAAGCCCCAGCATTTT
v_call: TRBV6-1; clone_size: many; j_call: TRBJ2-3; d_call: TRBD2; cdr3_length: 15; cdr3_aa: CASSLRSGGLDTQYF; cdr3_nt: TGTGCCAGCAGTTTAAGAAGCGGGGGTTTGGATACGCAGTATTTT
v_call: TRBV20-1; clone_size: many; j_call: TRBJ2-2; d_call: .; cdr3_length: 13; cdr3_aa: CSAFPEQAGELFF; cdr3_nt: TGCAGTGCTTTTCCAGAGCAGGCCGGGGAGCTGTTTTTT
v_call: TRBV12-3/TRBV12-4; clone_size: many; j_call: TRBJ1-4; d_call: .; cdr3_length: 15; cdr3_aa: CASSFLGGDGEKLFF; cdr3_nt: TGTGCCAGCAGTTTTCTCGGAGGGGATGGTGAAAAACTGTTTTTT
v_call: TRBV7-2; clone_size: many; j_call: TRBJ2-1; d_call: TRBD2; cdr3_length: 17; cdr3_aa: CASSLGVGTRTRVDRFF; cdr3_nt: TGTGCCAGCAGCTTAGGCGTTGGGACTAGAACCCGCGTCGATCGGTTCTTC
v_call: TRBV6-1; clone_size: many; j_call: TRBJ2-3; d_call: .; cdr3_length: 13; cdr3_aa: CASGASGTDTQYF; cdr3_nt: TGTGCCTCGGGGGCTAGCGGCACAGATACGCAGTATTTT
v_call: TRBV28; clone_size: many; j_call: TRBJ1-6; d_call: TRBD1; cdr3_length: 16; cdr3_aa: CASSLQGAEYNSPLHF; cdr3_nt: TGTGCCAGCAGTTTGCAGGGGGCGGAATATAATTCACCCCTCCACTTT
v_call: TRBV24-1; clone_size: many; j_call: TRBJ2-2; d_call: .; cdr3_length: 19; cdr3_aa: CATSDWEPGLTWNTGELFF; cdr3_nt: TGTGCCACCAGTGATTGGGAGCCAGGGCTTACTTGGAACACCGGGGAGCTGTTTTTT
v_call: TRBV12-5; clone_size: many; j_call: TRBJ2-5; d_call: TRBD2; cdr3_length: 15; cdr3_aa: CASGLGLAEQETQYF; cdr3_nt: TGTGCTAGTGGTTTGGGACTAGCGGAGCAAGAGACCCAGTACTTC
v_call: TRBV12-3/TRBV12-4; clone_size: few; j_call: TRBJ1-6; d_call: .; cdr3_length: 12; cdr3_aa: CASSFRYSPLHF; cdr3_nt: TGTGCCAGCAGTTTCCGTTATTCACCCCTCCACTTT
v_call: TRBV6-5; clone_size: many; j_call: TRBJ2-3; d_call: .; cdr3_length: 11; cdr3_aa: CASTGTDTQYF; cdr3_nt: TGTGCCAGCACGGGGACAGATACGCAGTATTTT
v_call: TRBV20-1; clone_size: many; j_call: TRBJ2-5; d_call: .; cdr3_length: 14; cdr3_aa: CSASGDRARETQYF; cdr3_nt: TGCAGTGCTAGCGGCGACAGAGCTAGAGAGACCCAGTACTTC
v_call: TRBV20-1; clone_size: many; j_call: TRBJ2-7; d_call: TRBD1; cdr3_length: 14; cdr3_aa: CSAQGVGVTYEQYF; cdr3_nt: TGCAGTGCCCAGGGGGTAGGGGTTACCTACGAGCAGTACTTC
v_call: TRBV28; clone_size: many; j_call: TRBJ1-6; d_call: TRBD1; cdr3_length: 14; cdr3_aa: CASSPGTGVSPLHF; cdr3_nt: TGTGCCAGCAGCCCCGGGACAGGTGTTTCACCCCTCCACTTT
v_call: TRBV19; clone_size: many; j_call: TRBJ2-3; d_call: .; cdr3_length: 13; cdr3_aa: CASSIDPGNTQYF; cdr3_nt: TGTGCCAGTAGTATAGATCCGGGGAATACGCAGTATTTT
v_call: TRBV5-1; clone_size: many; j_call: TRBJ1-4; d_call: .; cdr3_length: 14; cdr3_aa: CASSLAGTNEKLFF; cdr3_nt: TGCGCCAGCAGCTTGGCGGGGACTAATGAAAAACTGTTTTTT
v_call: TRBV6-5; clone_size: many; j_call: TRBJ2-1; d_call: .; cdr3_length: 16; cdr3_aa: CASSYSTSGVVNEQFF; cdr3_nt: TGTGCCAGCAGTTACTCGACCTCAGGGGTGGTAAATGAGCAGTTCTTC
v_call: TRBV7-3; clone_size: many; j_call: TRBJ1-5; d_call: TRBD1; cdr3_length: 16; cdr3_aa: CASSRDRLSGNQPQHF; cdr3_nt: TGTGCCAGCAGCCGGGACAGGCTATCGGGTAATCAGCCCCAGCATTTT